This T cell receptor beta chain was recorded in a study of blood T cells in healthy people across ages. For the second PCR, which ran for about 7 to 12 cycles, a sample-barcoded 5' primer and a J-beta primer mix were used. TCRdb reprocessed the 5' RACE reads with MiXCR, giving one entry per CDR3 protein. The sample holds about 1,400,000 distinct CDR3 sequences, 59% seen once. Germline CDR1 reads SGDLS; CDR2 reads YYNGEE. Trimming pared 8 bases from V and 4 bases from J, leaving 24 bases between. The CDR3 extends over 17 amino acids. The clonotype was recovered from a man aged 18 to 35 in good health. What was sequenced was blood. The V call is TRBV9, the J call TRBJ2-2; D gene unclear. In DNA form, the CDR3 reads TGTGCCAGGAGCCAGATAGCCTACGGACCCGGCACCGGGGAGCTGTTTTTT. Protein sequence: CARSQIAYGPGTGELFF.